Listed below are T cell receptor beta chains from one sample, sequenced in a study of CD8 T cells in Susac syndrome. TCRdb redid the calling of the immunoSEQ multiplex PCR reads with MiXCR, one entry per CDR3 protein. Of 250,000 or so distinct CDR3 sequences in the sample, 80% to 95% were seen once. Specimen: CD4+ T cells from PBMCs. These receptor sequences come from a human donor with multiple sclerosis. Each CDR3 is given with its conserved first and last residue. The D gene is left open where the match is weak. Clone size is not always given. Where it is, it says once, few, many or a class for expanded clones.

- TRBJ2-1 TRBV4-1 TRBD1 CASSHPDRAYNEQFF TGCGCCAGCAGCCACCCCGACAGGGCCTACAATGAGCAGTTCTTC
- TRBJ2-1 TRBV11-3 - CASSFRPGKNDEQFF TGTGCCAGCAGCTTCCGCCCCGGAAAAAACGATGAGCAGTTCTTC
once TRBJ2-3 TRBV27 - CASSSYRQGTDTQYF TGTGCCAGCAGTTCCTACCGACAGGGCACAGATACGCAGTATTTT
- TRBJ2-4 TRBV6-2/TRBV6-3 - CASSPINSGYKNIQYF TGTGCCAGCAGCCCCATCAACTCAGGGTACAAAAACATTCAGTACTTC
- TRBJ1-2 TRBV10-3 - CAISEPDRVGGYTF TGTGCCATCAGTGAACCCGACCGGGTAGGTGGCTACACCTTC
- TRBJ1-2 TRBV19 - CASSQSGTQGYTF TGTGCCAGTAGCCAGTCCGGGACCCAAGGCTACACCTTC
- TRBJ2-7 TRBV10-2 - CASKAEVGEQYF TGCGCCAGCAAGGCCGAGGTGGGTGAGCAGTACTTC
- TRBJ2-3 TRBV30 - CAWSGGQENTDTQYF TGTGCCTGGAGTGGTGGGCAGGAGAACACAGATACGCAGTATTTT
- TRBJ1-2 TRBV9 - CASSPDEYGYTF TGTGCCAGCAGCCCTGACGAGTATGGCTACACCTTC
- TRBJ2-2 TRBV19 TRBD2 CASTTLTSANTGELFF TGTGCCAGTACGACACTGACTAGCGCCAACACCGGGGAGCTGTTTTTT
- TRBJ2-1 TRBV5-4 - CASSPVLGGEQFF TGTGCCAGCAGCCCCGTCCTAGGTGGTGAGCAGTTCTTC
- TRBJ1-1 TRBV12-3/TRBV12-4 TRBD1 CASRESDRGGTEAFF TGTGCCAGCAGGGAGAGTGACAGGGGAGGAACTGAAGCTTTCTTT
- TRBJ2-7 TRBV27 TRBD2 CASRTRGGPYEQYF TGTGCCAGCAGGACGCGGGGGGGGCCCTACGAGCAGTACTTC
- TRBJ2-7 TRBV2 - CASSGGRGYEQYF TGTGCCAGCAGTGGCGGCAGGGGCTACGAGCAGTACTTC
- TRBJ2-5 TRBV7-7 TRBD1 CASSLQGARELQETQYF TGTGCTAGCAGCTTACAGGGGGCTCGGGAACTACAAGAGACCCAGTACTTC